The rows below give T cell receptor beta chains drawn from one sample of a study of neurological immune-mediated disorders. MiXCR, run by TCRdb on the 5' RACE reads, gives a single entry per CDR3 protein. The sample shows about 79,000 distinct CDR3 sequences, 13% to 15% of them seen only once. What was sequenced was PBMCs. These receptor sequences come from a woman aged 45 to 65 in good health. The CDR3 runs from the conserved cysteine through the conserved F or W. Each record gives: D gene, J gene, CDR3 length, clone size, V gene, CDR3 protein, CDR3 DNA. A D gene is named only where the DNA matches it firmly. Size is stated for part of the rows, as once, few or many counts, or as a class when the clone is expanded.

TRBD2,TRBJ2-4,15,-,TRBV5-1,CASSPTSWSLGIQYF,TGCGCCAGCAGCCCGACTAGCTGGAGCCTTGGCATTCAGTACTTC
-,TRBJ1-1,14,many,TRBV3-1,CASSQVGQDTEAFF,TGTGCCAGCAGCCAAGTCGGGCAGGACACTGAAGCTTTCTTT
-,TRBJ1-5,16,many,TRBV28,CASSLGLKNSNQPQHF,TGTGCCAGCAGTCTGGGGTTGAAAAATAGCAATCAGCCCCAGCATTTT
TRBD1,TRBJ1-1,15,many,TRBV7-8,CASRGQGVGNTEAFF,TGTGCCAGCAGGGGACAGGGAGTCGGGAACACTGAAGCTTTCTTT
TRBD2,TRBJ2-3,14,-,TRBV20-1,CSARVAGGTDTQYF,TGCAGTGCTAGAGTAGCGGGGGGCACAGATACGCAGTATTTT
-,TRBJ1-3,15,many,TRBV20-1,CSAREGYDSGNTIYF,TGCAGTGCTAGAGAAGGTTATGACTCTGGAAACACCATATATTTT
-,TRBJ2-7,16,-,TRBV27,CASSFGGDRIPYEQYF,TGTGCCAGCAGTTTCGGGGGTGACAGAATTCCCTACGAGCAGTACTTC
TRBD1,TRBJ2-7,15,many,TRBV20-1,CSALSPGTGGTEQYF,TGCAGTGCTCTCTCCCCTGGGACAGGGGGTACCGAGCAGTACTTC
-,TRBJ2-3,12,-,TRBV5-1,CASSPGEDTQYF,TGCGCCAGCAGCCCGGGGGAAGATACGCAGTATTTT
TRBD2,TRBJ2-4,15,many,TRBV28,CASGEAGVAKNIQYF,TGTGCCAGCGGAGAAGCGGGAGTAGCCAAAAACATTCAGTACTTC
-,TRBJ2-1,16,-,TRBV7-9,CASTNGGARSYNEQFF,TGTGCCAGCACCAATGGGGGGGCCCGCTCCTACAATGAGCAGTTCTTC
TRBD2,TRBJ2-1,19,many,TRBV6-2/TRBV6-3,CASSYGGSGAVSSYNEQFF,TGTGCCAGCAGTTACGGTGGTAGCGGGGCCGTTAGCTCCTACAATGAGCAGTTCTTC
-,TRBJ2-2,15,many,TRBV7-9,CASSLVGGYPGELFF,TGTGCCAGCAGCTTAGTAGGAGGTTACCCCGGGGAGCTGTTTTTT
-,TRBJ2-2,14,many,TRBV5-1,CASSLVAGNGELFF,TGCGCCAGCAGCTTGGTGGCGGGGAACGGGGAGCTGTTTTTT
TRBD2,TRBJ2-3,14,many,TRBV29-1,CSADMREGTDTQYF,TGCAGCGCTGACATGCGGGAGGGGACAGATACGCAGTATTTT
TRBD2,TRBJ2-3,16,many,TRBV7-3,CASSRGASGSTDTQYF,TGTGCCAGCAGCCGAGGGGCTAGCGGAAGCACAGATACGCAGTATTTT
TRBD2,TRBJ2-3,13,many,TRBV5-1,CASSSAGGDTQYF,TGCGCCAGCAGTTCCGCGGGGGGAGATACGCAGTATTTT
-,TRBJ1-2,12,few,TRBV5-1,CASSSSNYGYTF,TGCGCCAGCAGCTCGTCCAACTATGGCTACACCTTC
-,TRBJ2-6,17,many,TRBV6-6,CASSPRAGGSGANVLTF,TGTGCCAGCAGTCCCCGAGCCGGGGGCTCTGGGGCCAACGTCCTGACTTTC
TRBD1,TRBJ2-1,13,many,TRBV2,CASGTGSYNEQFF,TGTGCCAGCGGGACAGGGTCCTACAATGAGCAGTTCTTC
-,TRBJ2-1,17,-,TRBV16,CASSLFPPGQGYNEQFF,TGTGCCAGCAGCCTATTCCCACCGGGGCAGGGGTACAATGAGCAGTTCTTC
-,TRBJ1-1,12,-,TRBV5-5,CASSFGNTEAFF,TGTGCCAGCAGCTTCGGGAACACTGAAGCTTTCTTT
TRBD1,TRBJ2-1,15,many,TRBV7-8,CASSPSDRAGNEQFF,TGTGCCAGCAGCCCCTCGGACAGGGCGGGCAATGAGCAGTTCTTC
-,TRBJ1-5,13,many,TRBV5-5,CASSLDRNQPQHF,TGTGCCAGCAGCTTGGACAGAAATCAGCCCCAGCATTTT
-,TRBJ2-4,14,few,TRBV7-8,CASKRRGVGSIQYF,TGTGCCAGCAAAAGGAGGGGGGTGGGGAGCATTCAGTACTTC
-,TRBJ2-3,11,many,TRBV2,CASSEQDTQYF,TGTGCCAGCAGTGAACAAGATACGCAGTATTTT
TRBD1,TRBJ1-2,14,many,TRBV7-2,CASSWTGGVYGYTF,TGTGCCAGCAGCTGGACAGGGGGCGTTTATGGCTACACCTTC
TRBD1,TRBJ2-7,16,many,TRBV5-1,CASSLPGQGATHEQYF,TGCGCCAGCAGCTTGCCCGGACAGGGGGCAACACACGAGCAGTACTTC
-,TRBJ2-3,17,many,TRBV10-3,CAINPFPPGMGTDTQYF,TGTGCCATCAACCCCTTTCCCCCCGGGATGGGCACAGATACGCAGTATTTT
TRBD1,TRBJ2-2,18,-,TRBV6-2/TRBV6-3,CASSSYVGTGANTGELFF,TGTGCCAGCAGTTCGTACGTCGGGACAGGGGCGAACACCGGGGAGCTGTTTTTT
-,TRBJ2-7,13,many,TRBV2,CASSRDMTGEQYF,TGTGCCAGTAGTCGGGACATGACGGGCGAGCAGTACTTC
-,TRBJ2-2,14,many,TRBV27,CASGPGIQSGELFF,TGTGCCAGCGGCCCGGGGATACAATCCGGGGAGCTGTTTTTT
-,TRBJ2-6,14,many,TRBV29-1,CSVGGPGVANVLTF,TGCAGCGTTGGGGGTCCAGGGGTGGCCAACGTCCTGACTTTC